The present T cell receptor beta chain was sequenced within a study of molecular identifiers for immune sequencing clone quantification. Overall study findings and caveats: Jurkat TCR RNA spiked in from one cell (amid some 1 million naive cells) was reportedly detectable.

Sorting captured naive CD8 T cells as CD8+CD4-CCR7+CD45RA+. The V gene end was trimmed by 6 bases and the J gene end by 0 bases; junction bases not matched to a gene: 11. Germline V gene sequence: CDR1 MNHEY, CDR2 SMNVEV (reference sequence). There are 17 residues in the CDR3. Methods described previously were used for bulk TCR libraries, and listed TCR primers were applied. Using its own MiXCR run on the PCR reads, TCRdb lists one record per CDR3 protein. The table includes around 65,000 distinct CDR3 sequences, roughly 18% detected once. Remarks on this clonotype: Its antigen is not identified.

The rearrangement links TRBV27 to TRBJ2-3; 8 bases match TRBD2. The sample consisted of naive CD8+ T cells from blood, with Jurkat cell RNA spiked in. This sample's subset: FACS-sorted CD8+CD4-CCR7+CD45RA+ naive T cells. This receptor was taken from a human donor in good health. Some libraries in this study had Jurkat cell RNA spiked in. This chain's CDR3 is CASRIRGGRPSTDTQYF. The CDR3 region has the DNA TGTGCCAGCAGGATTCGTGGCGGGAGGCCCAGCACAGATACGCAGTATTTT.